This T cell receptor beta chain appears in the sequencing data of a study of blood T cell repertoires in COVID-19 (dated by TCRdb to 2018 to 2020). Broadly, across the study: The collaborator samples originated in the United States, Italy and Spain and spanned the acute and convalescent phases of COVID-19. Where available, HLA class I and class II types were taken from metadata supplied by the sample provider and were not determined by assay-based typing. Samples were obtained from the ongoing ImmuneRACE study (first 160 participants) and from 1,254 subjects provided by 6 global collaborators. The repertoires were released in a freely available public database intended as a resource for research on the immune response to SARS-CoV-2. The prospective study material was composed of cDNA or gDNA derived from T cells, B-cell-depleted T cells, or PBMCs. A de-identified subject ID, COVID-19 status, age in years and sex were almost always included in the sample metadata. Subjects who had been exposed to COVID-19, were actively infected with it, or had recovered from it provided the deeply sampled blood TCRbeta repertoires that made up the dataset.

Beyond this particular receptor, the publication reports: The amount of clinical and demographic metadata varied by source and participant and was provided uncurated.

In the case of this clone: There is no known antigen for this receptor. No per-base quality is available; no much larger clone lies one base away.

Whole blood was collected in K2EDTA tubes by collaborating institutions according to the institutions' own protocols. Collaborator samples were shipped for TCRbeta analysis as frozen whole blood, isolated PBMCs, or DNA extracted from either sample type. CDR1 and CDR2 are drawn from the germline V gene (reference sequence): LGHDT, YNNKEL. CDR3 length: 19 amino acids, cysteine to phenylalanine. The only DNA kept is the CDR3, 57 bases in frame from the first base. Trimming removed 8 bases from V and 2 bases from J; the gene matches leave 20 bases unexplained. TCRbeta CDR3 regions were amplified from genomic DNA by means of the immunoSEQ Assay, a bias-controlled multiplex PCR. Per the source publication's procedure: The number of nucleated cells in each sample was estimated by amplification of reference gene primers within the assay. To quantify the absolute abundance of each unique TCRbeta CDR3 rearrangement, sequence reads were collapsed and filtered. For each sample, productive Simpson clonality was calculated as the square root of Simpson's diversity index across productive rearrangements. Drawn from immuneACCESS, this table holds only the in-frame rearrangements with V and J called that TCRdb kept. Clones are partly lost; checked studies trace under half to an unresolved V gene and leave the rest unexplained. V, J and clone size were drawn from that table, and D and trimming were deduced from the DNA. Here the sample has 350,000 to 450,000 clones; 85% occur a single time. The top ten constitute roughly 3.4% of the sample.

The TCR comes from a woman younger than 30 with acute or convalescent COVID-19. Input material: peripheral blood. This sequence uses TRBV3-1 (or the pseudogene TRBV3-2) and TRBJ2-3, with TRBD2 identical over 9 junction bases. The encoded CDR3 is CASEPGPSGNPTLTDTQYF. The nucleotide sequence is TGTGCCAGCGAACCGGGTCCTAGCGGGAATCCCACCCTCACAGATACGCAGTATTTT.